The rows below give T cell receptor beta chains drawn from one sample of a study of T-cell memory formation after mild COVID-19. TCRdb reanalysed the 5' RACE reads using MiXCR and keeps one entry per CDR3 protein. The table lists hundreds of thousands of distinct CDR3 sequences, 15% of them singletons. What was sequenced was PBMCs or a T cell subset sorted from them (not recorded which). Receptors were obtained from a man aged 18 to 30 who had mild COVID-19 (a few samples of this study predate the infection). Cell type and time point are not known. CDR3s include the opening cysteine and the closing phenylalanine or tryptophan. Each record gives: clone size, V gene, D gene, J gene, CDR3 protein, CDR3 DNA. D genes are given only for firm matches. Clone size is not always given. Where it is, it says once, few, many or a class for expanded clones.

>many|TRBV12-3/TRBV12-4|NA|TRBJ1-5
CASSLLGEQGRHF
TGTGCCAGCAGTTTGCTCGGGGAACAGGGCAGGCATTTT
>few|TRBV20-1|NA|TRBJ1-5
CSARDREGFYQPQHF
TGCAGTGCTAGAGATAGGGAGGGGTTCTATCAGCCCCAGCATTTT
>NA|TRBV12-5|TRBD2|TRBJ2-7
CASGLGLATDYEQYF
TGTGCTAGTGGTCTGGGACTAGCGACCGACTACGAGCAGTACTTC
>NA|TRBV5-1|NA|TRBJ2-2
CASSEDFNTGELFF
TGCGCCAGCAGCGAGGACTTCAACACCGGGGAGCTGTTTTTT
>NA|TRBV15|NA|TRBJ2-7
CATSPGTAYEQYF
TGTGCCACCAGTCCTGGTACGGCCTACGAGCAGTACTTC
>NA|TRBV24-1|NA|TRBJ2-5
CATRPGGGETQYF
TGTGCCACACGGCCCGGGGGTGGAGAGACCCAGTACTTC
>NA|TRBV11-2|TRBD2|TRBJ2-5
CASTLAGGGQETQYF
TGTGCCAGCACCCTAGCTGGGGGGGGCCAAGAGACCCAGTACTTC
>few|TRBV6-2/TRBV6-3|TRBD1|TRBJ1-5
CASRRRTGGNQPQHF
TGTGCCAGCAGACGTAGGACAGGGGGGAATCAGCCCCAGCATTTT
>few|TRBV6-1|TRBD1|TRBJ2-3
CASSDPGTVTQYF
TGTGCCAGCAGTGATCCGGGGACAGTCACGCAGTATTTT
>once|TRBV11-1|NA|TRBJ1-5
CASSLNFNQPQHF
TGTGCCAGCAGCTTAAATTTCAATCAGCCCCAGCATTTT
>NA|TRBV29-1|NA|TRBJ2-5
CSVGVTSETQYF
TGCAGCGTTGGAGTCACTTCAGAGACCCAGTACTTC
>NA|TRBV2|TRBD1|TRBJ2-2
CASLRQGANTGELFF
TGTGCCAGCCTGCGGCAGGGGGCGAACACCGGGGAGCTGTTTTTT
>few|TRBV6-2/TRBV6-3|NA|TRBJ2-3
CASGHTDTQYF
TGTGCCAGCGGTCACACGGATACGCAGTATTTT
>NA|TRBV7-2|NA|TRBJ2-5
CASSFGRGPQETQYF
TGTGCCAGCAGCTTTGGGCGGGGCCCCCAAGAGACCCAGTACTTC
>few|TRBV7-3|NA|TRBJ2-3
CASSPGQTRPSDTQYF
TGTGCCAGCAGCCCGGGGCAGACGCGCCCCTCAGATACGCAGTATTTT
>many|TRBV11-2|NA|TRBJ1-6
CASRAGRTNSPLHF
TGTGCCTCCCGAGCCGGCAGAACTAATTCACCCCTCCACTTT
>NA|TRBV27|NA|TRBJ1-1
CASSLRPDREAFF
TGTGCCAGCAGTTTAAGGCCAGACCGTGAAGCTTTCTTT
>few|TRBV7-2|TRBD1|TRBJ1-2
CASSHVDRAHYGYTF
TGTGCCAGCAGCCACGTTGACAGGGCCCACTATGGCTACACCTTC
>NA|TRBV12-3/TRBV12-4|NA|TRBJ1-2
CASTSLRRPYGYTF
TGTGCCAGCACCTCCCTCCGTCGGCCCTATGGCTACACCTTC
>few|TRBV11-2|TRBD2|TRBJ2-3
CASSFLLAAPGDTQYF
TGTGCCAGCAGCTTCCTACTAGCGGCCCCGGGGGATACGCAGTATTTT
>few|TRBV6-6|NA|TRBJ2-5
CASKSRGHQETQYF
TGTGCCAGCAAGTCCCGGGGTCACCAAGAGACCCAGTACTTC
>few|TRBV20-1|NA|TRBJ1-6
CSARGIGSNSPLHF
TGCAGTGCTAGGGGCATTGGGAGCAATTCACCCCTCCACTTT
>NA|TRBV6-2/TRBV6-3|TRBD1|TRBJ1-5
CASSSGGRRPQHF
TGTGCCAGCAGTTCAGGGGGGCGGCGTCCCCAGCATTTT